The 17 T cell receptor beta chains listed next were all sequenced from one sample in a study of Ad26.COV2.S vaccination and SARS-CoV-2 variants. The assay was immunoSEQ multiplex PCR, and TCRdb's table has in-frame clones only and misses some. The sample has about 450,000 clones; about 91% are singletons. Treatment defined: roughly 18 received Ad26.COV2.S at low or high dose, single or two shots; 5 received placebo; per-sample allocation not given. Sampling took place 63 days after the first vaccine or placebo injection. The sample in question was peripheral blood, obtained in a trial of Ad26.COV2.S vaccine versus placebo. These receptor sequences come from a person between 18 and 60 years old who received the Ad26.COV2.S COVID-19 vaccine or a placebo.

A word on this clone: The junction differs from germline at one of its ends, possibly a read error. As DNA, the CDR3 is TGTGCCAGCAACCCAAACAGGGGGCGGACCAGGACTCAGATCTTC. Amino acids: CASNPNRGRTRTQIF. The chain carries TRBV6-2 or TRBV6-3 and TRBJ2-1; 9 nucleotides align to TRBD1. The CDR3 loop spans 15 amino acids. Per the germline V gene, CDR1 is MNHEY and CDR2 is SVGEGT.

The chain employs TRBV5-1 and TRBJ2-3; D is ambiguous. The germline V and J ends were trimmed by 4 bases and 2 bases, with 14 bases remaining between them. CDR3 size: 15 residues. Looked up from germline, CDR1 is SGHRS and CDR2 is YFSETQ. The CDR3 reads CASSPIVGTTDTQYF. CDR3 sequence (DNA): TGCGCCAGCAGCCCCATTGTAGGAACCACAGATACGCAGTATTTT. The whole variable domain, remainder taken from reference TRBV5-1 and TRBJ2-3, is KAGVTQTPRYLIKTRGQQVTLSCSPISGHRSVSWYQQTPGQGLQFLFEYFSETQRNKGNFPGRFSGRQFSNSRSEMNVSTLELGDSALYLCASSPIVGTTDTQYFGPGTRLTVL.

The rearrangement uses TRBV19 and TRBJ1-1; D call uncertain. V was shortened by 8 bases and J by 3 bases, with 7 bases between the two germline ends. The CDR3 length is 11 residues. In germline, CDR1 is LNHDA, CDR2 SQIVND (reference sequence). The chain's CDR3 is CASAEYTEAFF. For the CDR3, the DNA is TGTGCCAGTGCCGAGTACACTGAAGCTTTCTTT.

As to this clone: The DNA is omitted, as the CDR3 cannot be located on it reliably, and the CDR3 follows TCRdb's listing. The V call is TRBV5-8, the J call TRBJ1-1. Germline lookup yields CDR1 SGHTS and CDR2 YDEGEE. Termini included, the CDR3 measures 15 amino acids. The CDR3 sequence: CASSLGGNLFGEAFF.

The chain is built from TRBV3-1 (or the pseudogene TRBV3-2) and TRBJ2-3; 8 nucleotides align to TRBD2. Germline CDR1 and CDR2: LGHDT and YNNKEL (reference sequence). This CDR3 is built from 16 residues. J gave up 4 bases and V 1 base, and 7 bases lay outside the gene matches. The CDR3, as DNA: TGTGCCAGCAGCCAAGCGGGACTAGGATTCCCAGATACGCAGTATTTT. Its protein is CASSQAGLGFPDTQYF.

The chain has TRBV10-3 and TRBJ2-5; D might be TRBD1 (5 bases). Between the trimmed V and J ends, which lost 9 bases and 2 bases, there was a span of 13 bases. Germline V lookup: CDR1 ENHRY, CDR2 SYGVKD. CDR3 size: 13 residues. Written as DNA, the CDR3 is TGTGCCATAAACGGGCGGACACAAGAGACCCAGTACTTC. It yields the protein CAINGRTQETQYF.

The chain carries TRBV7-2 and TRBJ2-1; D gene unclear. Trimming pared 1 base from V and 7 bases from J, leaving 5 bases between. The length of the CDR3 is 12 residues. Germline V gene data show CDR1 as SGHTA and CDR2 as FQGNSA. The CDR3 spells CASSLDWNEQFF. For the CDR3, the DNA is TGTGCCAGCAGCTTAGATTGGAATGAGCAGTTCTTC.

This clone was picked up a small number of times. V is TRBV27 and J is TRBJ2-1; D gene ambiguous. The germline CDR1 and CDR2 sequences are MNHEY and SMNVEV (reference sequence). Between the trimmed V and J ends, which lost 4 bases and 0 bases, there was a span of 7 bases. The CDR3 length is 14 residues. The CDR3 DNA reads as TGTGCCAGCAGTTCCCAGGCCTCCTACAATGAGCAGTTCTTC. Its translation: CASSSQASYNEQFF.

The CDR3 DNA follows: TGTGCCAGCAGTTTATTGACAGCCCAAGCTTTCTTT. It specifies CASSLLTAQAFF. The rearrangement joins TRBV28 to TRBJ1-1; a possible D gene is TRBD1 (5 bases). The V end was cut by 1 base, the J end by 9 bases, with 9 bases between. There are 12 residues in the CDR3. Per the germline V gene, CDR1 is MDHEN and CDR2 is SYDVKM.

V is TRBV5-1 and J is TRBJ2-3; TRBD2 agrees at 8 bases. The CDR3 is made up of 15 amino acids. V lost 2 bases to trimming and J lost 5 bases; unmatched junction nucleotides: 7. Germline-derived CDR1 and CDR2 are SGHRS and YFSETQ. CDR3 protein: CASSFPGLGGDTQYF. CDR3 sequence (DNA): TGCGCCAGCAGCTTCCCGGGACTAGGGGGAGATACGCAGTATTTT.

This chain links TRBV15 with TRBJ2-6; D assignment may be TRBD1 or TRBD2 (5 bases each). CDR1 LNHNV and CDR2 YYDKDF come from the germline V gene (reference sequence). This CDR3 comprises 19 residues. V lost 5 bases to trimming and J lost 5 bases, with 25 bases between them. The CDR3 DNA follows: TGTGCCACCAGCGGACCTCGGGACGGGGCTTCTTATTGGGCCAACGTCCTGACTTTC. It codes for CATSGPRDGASYWANVLTF.

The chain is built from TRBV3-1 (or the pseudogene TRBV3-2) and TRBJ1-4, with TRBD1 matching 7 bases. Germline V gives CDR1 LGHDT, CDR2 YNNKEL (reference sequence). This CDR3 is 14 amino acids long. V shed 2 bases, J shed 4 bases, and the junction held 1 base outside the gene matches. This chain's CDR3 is CASSQRQGNEKLFF. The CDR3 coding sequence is TGTGCCAGCAGCCAAAGACAGGGTAATGAAAAACTGTTTTTT.

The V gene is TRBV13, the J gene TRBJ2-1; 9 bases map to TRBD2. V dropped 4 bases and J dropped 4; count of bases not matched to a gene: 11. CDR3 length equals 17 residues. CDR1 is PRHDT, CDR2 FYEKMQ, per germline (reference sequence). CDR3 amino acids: CASSSRSGGTRYNEQFF. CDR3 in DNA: TGTGCCAGCAGCTCCCGGAGCGGGGGGACGAGATACAATGAGCAGTTCTTC. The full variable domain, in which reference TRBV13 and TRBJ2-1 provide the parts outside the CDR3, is AAGVIQSPRHLIKEKRETATLKCYPIPRHDTVYWYQQGPGQDPQFLISFYEKMQSDKGSIPDRFSAQQFSDYHSELNMSSLELGDSALYFCASSSRSGGTRYNEQFFGPGTRLTVL.

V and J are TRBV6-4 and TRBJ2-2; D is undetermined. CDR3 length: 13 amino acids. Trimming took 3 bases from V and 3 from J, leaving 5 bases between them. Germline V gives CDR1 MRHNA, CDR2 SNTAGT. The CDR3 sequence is CASSDGYTGELFF. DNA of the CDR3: TGTGCCAGCAGTGATGGGTACACCGGGGAGCTGTTTTTT.

The CDR3 loop is CATSREIGGYQPQHF. The CDR3 region has the DNA TGTGCCACCAGCAGAGAAATAGGCGGGTATCAGCCCCAGCATTTT. This chain uses TRBV15 with TRBJ1-5, with D hard to call. V was shortened by 0 bases and J by 5 bases, with 11 bases between the two germline ends. Looked up from germline, CDR1 is LNHNV and CDR2 is YYDKDF (reference sequence). This CDR3 contains 15 residues.

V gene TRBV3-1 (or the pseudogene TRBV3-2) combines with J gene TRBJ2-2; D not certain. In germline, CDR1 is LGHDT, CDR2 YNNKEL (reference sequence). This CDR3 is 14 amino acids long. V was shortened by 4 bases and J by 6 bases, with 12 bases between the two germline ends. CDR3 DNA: TGTGCCAGCAGCCGTCAAGAGCAGTCCGGGGAGCTGTTTTTT. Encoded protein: CASSRQEQSGELFF.

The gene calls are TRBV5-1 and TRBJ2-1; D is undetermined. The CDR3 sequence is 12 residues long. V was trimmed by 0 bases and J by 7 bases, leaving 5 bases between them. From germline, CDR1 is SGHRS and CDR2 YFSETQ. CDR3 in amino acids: CASSLGWNEQFF. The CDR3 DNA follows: TGCGCCAGCAGCTTGGGTTGGAATGAGCAGTTCTTC. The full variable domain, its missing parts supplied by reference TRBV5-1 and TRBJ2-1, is KAGVTQTPRYLIKTRGQQVTLSCSPISGHRSVSWYQQTPGQGLQFLFEYFSETQRNKGNFPGRFSGRQFSNSRSEMNVSTLELGDSALYLCASSLGWNEQFFGPGTRLTVL.